One sample yielded the 30 T cell receptor beta chains listed below, sequenced in a study of tumor T cells in aggressive B-cell lymphoma. Using immunoSEQ multiplex PCR, the repertoire was profiled, and TCRdb retains in-frame clones only, with some absent. Of about 3,000 clones in the sample, approximately 96% are singletons; the top ten hold 2% to 2.5%. Sample: tumor tissue. All receptors derive from an adult with diffuse large B cell lymphoma.

V and J are TRBV6-5 and TRBJ1-2; D possibly corresponds to TRBD1 (5 bases). Germline V gives CDR1 MNHEY, CDR2 SVGAGI. CDR3 length: 13 residues. The V gene lost 2 bases and the J gene lost 7 bases, with 11 bases spanning the gap. The CDR3: CASSYRTSGGYTF. DNA for the CDR3: TGTGCCAGCAGTTACAGGACAAGTGGTGGCTACACCTTC.

The V gene is TRBV19, the J gene TRBJ2-3; D perhaps matches TRBD2 (6 bases). V was trimmed by 4 bases and J by 5 bases, leaving 7 bases between them. Germline V gene data show CDR1 as LNHDA and CDR2 as SQIVND (reference sequence). There are 12 residues in the CDR3. CDR3 nucleotides: TGTGCCAGTAGTACCGGGGGAGATACGCAGTATTTT. This encodes CASSTGGDTQYF. Together with reference TRBV19 and TRBJ2-3, the CDR3 gives the full variable domain: DGGITQSPKYLFRKEGQNVTLSCEQNLNHDAMYWYRQDPGQGLRLIYYSQIVNDFQKGDIAEGYSVSREKKESFPLTVTSAQKNPTAFYLCASSTGGDTQYFGPGTRLTVL.

Points on this clone: One end of the junction is discordant with germline, which a read error may explain. V gene TRBV5-1 combines with J gene TRBJ1-2; maybe TRBD1 (5 bases). The CDR3 has 13 amino acids. The germline V gene encodes CDR1 SGHRS and CDR2 YFSETQ. This CDR3 is CTSSPRGDYGYTF. The CDR3 DNA reads TGCACCAGCAGCCCCCGGGGGGATTATGGCTACACCTTC.

The sample holds one count of this clone. The chain links TRBV7-9 to TRBJ1-4, with a tentative D call TRBD1 (5 bases). This CDR3 is 15 amino acids long. The germline gives CDR1 SEHNR, CDR2 FQNEAQ (reference sequence). Between the trimmed V and J ends, which lost 4 bases and 3 bases, there was a span of 12 bases. The CDR3: CASSSFREPNEKLFF. The CDR3 coding sequence is TGTGCCAGCAGCTCCTTCAGGGAACCTAATGAAAAACTGTTTTTT.

J is TRBJ1-5 and V is TRBV6-1, with D maybe TRBD1 (5 bases). The ends were cut back, 0 bases at V and 6 bases at J, with 18 bases in the middle. CDR1 is MNHNS, CDR2 SASEGT, per germline. The CDR3 extends over 17 amino acids. For the CDR3, the DNA is TGTGCCAGCAGTGAAGCGCTAGGGCCAGGGTTGCGTCAGCCCCAGCATTTT. It specifies CASSEALGPGLRQPQHF.

This sequence joins TRBV25-1 and TRBJ2-2; 11 bases match TRBD2. The length of the CDR3 is 17 residues. CDR1 is MGHDK, CDR2 SYGVNS, per germline. With 6 bases clipped from V and 6 bases from J, the junction kept 12 bases outside the gene matches. This CDR3 reads CASRPGLAEGGAGELFF. CDR3 coding DNA: TGTGCCAGCAGGCCGGGACTAGCGGAGGGGGGGGCCGGGGAGCTGTTTTTT.

This chain connects TRBV11-2 to TRBJ2-3; D gene unclear. Trimming pared 0 bases from V and 4 bases from J, leaving 5 bases between. This CDR3 is built from 13 residues. Looked up from germline, CDR1 is SGHAT and CDR2 is FQNNGV. The CDR3 here is CASSLDQADTQYF. Here the CDR3 DNA reads TGTGCCAGCAGCTTAGATCAGGCAGATACGCAGTATTTT.

The chain has TRBV18 and TRBJ2-5; 13 bases line up with TRBD2. Per germline, CDR1 KGHSH and CDR2 LQKENI. Trimming at V came to 7 bases and at J to 5 bases, leaving 7 bases not matched to a gene. The CDR3 sequence is 15 residues long. The CDR3 DNA reads as TGTGCCAGCTTACCTTGGACTAGCGGGAGCGAGACCCAGTACTTC. As protein: CASLPWTSGSETQYF.

The J gene is TRBJ1-1, the V gene TRBV9; the match to TRBD1 covers 7 bases. V was pared by 4 bases and J by 3 bases, with 9 bases of the junction left unmatched. CDR3 length equals 15 residues. Germline CDR1 SGDLS, CDR2 YYNGEE. CDR3 sequence reads: CASSPEGRGDTEAFF. In DNA form, the CDR3 reads TGTGCCAGCAGCCCTGAGGGCAGGGGGGACACTGAAGCTTTCTTT. The entire variable domain, with the rest obtained from reference TRBV9 and TRBJ1-1, is as follows: DSGVTQTPKHLITATGQRVTLRCSPRSGDLSVYWYQQSLDQGLQFLIQYYNGEERAKGNILERFSAQQFPDLHSELNLSSLELGDSALYFCASSPEGRGDTEAFFGQGTRLTVV.

The J gene is TRBJ2-7, the V gene TRBV7-9; 13 nucleotides line up with TRBD2. Germline V gives CDR1 SEHNR, CDR2 FQNEAQ (reference sequence). The CDR3 has 18 amino acids. With 1 base clipped from V and 5 bases from J, the junction kept 11 bases outside the gene matches. The chain's CDR3 is CASSLGITSGRAVHEQYF. Written as DNA, the CDR3 is TGTGCCAGCAGCTTAGGGATAACTAGCGGGAGGGCCGTCCACGAGCAGTACTTC.

The V call is TRBV7-6, the J call TRBJ2-7; the D gene is possibly TRBD2 (6 bases). Per the germline V gene, CDR1 is SGHVS and CDR2 is FNYEAQ. This CDR3 contains 14 residues. V was pared by 1 base and J by 1 base, with 8 bases between. CDR3 sequence (DNA): TGTGCCAGCAGCTTAGGGGAGGTATCCTACGAGCAGTACTTC. Protein product: CASSLGEVSYEQYF.

To note about this clone: One junction end disagrees with the germline gene, perhaps due to a read error. The chain combines TRBV5-4 with TRBJ2-6; D is possibly TRBD2 (5 bases). The CDR3 has 15 residues. Germline V gene sequence: CDR1 SGHNT, CDR2 YYREEE (reference sequence). The CDR3 sequence is CASRLGSSGANVLTF. CDR3 nucleotide sequence: TGTGCCAGCAGGTTGGGGAGCTCTGGGGCCAACGTCCTGACTTTC.

The chain recombines TRBV7-2 with TRBJ2-3; 8 bases are shared with TRBD2. V shed 4 bases and J 0 bases; nucleotides not matched to a gene: 3. This CDR3 has 15 residues. The germline V gene encodes CDR1 SGHTA and CDR2 FQGNSA. The CDR3 loop reads CASSSPSGSTDTQYF. As DNA, the CDR3 is TGTGCCAGCAGCTCCCCTAGCGGGAGCACAGATACGCAGTATTTT.

This sequence joins TRBV2 and TRBJ1-1; 7 bases are shared with TRBD1. The germline gives CDR1 SNHLY, CDR2 FYNNEI. V dropped 7 bases and J dropped 3; count of bases not matched to a gene: 8. The length of the CDR3 is 14 residues. The CDR3 bases are TGTGCCAGCACTTTAACAGGGGTCTACACTGAAGCTTTCTTT. It codes for CASTLTGVYTEAFF.

V usage is TRBV10-3 and J usage is TRBJ1-3; D ambiguous. In germline, CDR1 is ENHRY, CDR2 SYGVKD. V was shortened by 3 bases and J by 3 bases, with 3 bases between the two germline ends. The CDR3 spans 12 residues. The chain's CDR3 is CAISDGGNTIYF. The CDR3 nucleotides read TGTGCCATCAGTGACGGTGGAAACACCATATATTTT.

The V gene is TRBV19, the J gene TRBJ2-5; 8 bases fit TRBD1. The germline V gene has CDR1 LNHDA and CDR2 SQIVND (reference sequence). This CDR3 region has 15 residues. Trimming removed 3 bases from V and 4 bases from J; junction bases left unmatched: 7. CDR3 nucleotide sequence: TGTGCCAGTAGTATTGGACAGGGACTTGGAGAGACCCAGTACTTC. Residues: CASSIGQGLGETQYF. The full variable domain, completed using reference TRBV19 and TRBJ2-5, is DGGITQSPKYLFRKEGQNVTLSCEQNLNHDAMYWYRQDPGQGLRLIYYSQIVNDFQKGDIAEGYSVSREKKESFPLTVTSAQKNPTAFYLCASSIGQGLGETQYFGPGTRLLVL.

The V gene is TRBV7-2, the J gene TRBJ2-3, with TRBD2 identical over 12 bases. CDR1 is SGHTA, CDR2 FQGNSA, per germline. V was pared by 1 base and J by 7 bases, with 6 bases of the junction left unmatched. CDR3 length: 16 residues. The CDR3 region has the DNA TGTGCCAGCAGCTTAGTGGCTAGCGGGAGGGTAAATACGCAGTATTTT. Translation gives CASSLVASGRVNTQYF.

The chain carries TRBV18 and TRBJ1-2, with 7 positions matching TRBD1. Looked up from germline, CDR1 is KGHSH and CDR2 is LQKENI. The CDR3 length is 13 residues. Germline trimming cut 4 bases from V and 1 base from J; bases unmatched to any gene: 0. The CDR3 reads CASSRQGNYGYTF. As DNA, the CDR3 is TGTGCCAGCTCACGACAGGGTAACTATGGCTACACCTTC. The whole variable domain, filled in from reference TRBV18 and TRBJ1-2, reads NAGVMQNPRHLVRRRGQEARLRCSPMKGHSHVYWYRQLPEEGLKFMVYLQKENIIDESGMPKERFSAEFPKEGPSILRIQQVVRGDSAAYFCASSRQGNYGYTFGSGTRLTVV.

J is TRBJ1-1 and V is TRBV19, with 9 bases aligning to TRBD1. Germline V gene data show CDR1 as LNHDA and CDR2 as SQIVND (reference sequence). The CDR3 spans 14 residues. Unmatched junction bases numbered 3, after V lost 1 base and J lost 6 bases. Here the CDR3 reads CASSIGDRVSEAFF. The CDR3 DNA is TGTGCCAGTAGTATAGGGGACAGGGTATCTGAAGCTTTCTTT.

The chain combines TRBV29-1 with TRBJ2-1; no clear D gene. This CDR3 comprises 12 residues. The V end lost 0 bases, the J end lost 6 bases, and 6 bases lay between the germline ends. Per germline, CDR1 SQVTM and CDR2 ANQGSEA. CDR3 residues: CSVEEVSNEQFF. The CDR3 DNA follows: TGCAGCGTTGAAGAGGTCAGCAATGAGCAGTTCTTC.

The V gene is TRBV6-5, the J gene TRBJ2-3; 10 nucleotides agree with TRBD2. CDR1 and CDR2 (germline): MNHEY, SVGAGI. Trimming cost V 4 bases and J 2 bases; bases outside gene matches: 3. This CDR3 contains 15 residues. The CDR3 spells CASSLGLAHTDTQYF. The CDR3 DNA is TGTGCCAGCAGTTTGGGACTAGCGCACACAGATACGCAGTATTTT.

The chain carries TRBV2 and TRBJ2-1, with 7 bases lining up with TRBD2. The J segment lost 4 bases and the V segment lost 6 bases, leaving 6 bases of the junction unmatched. Germline-derived CDR1 and CDR2 are SNHLY and FYNNEI. This CDR3 has 14 amino acids. The CDR3 reads CASRGLAEYNEQFF. Written as DNA, the CDR3 is TGTGCCAGCAGGGGTCTAGCGGAATACAATGAGCAGTTCTTC.

The chain carries TRBV11-2 and TRBJ2-1, with 10 bases matching TRBD1. From germline, CDR1 is SGHAT and CDR2 FQNNGV. There are 15 residues in the CDR3. The trim removed 5 bases at V and 2 bases at J, leaving 3 bases unmatched. In DNA form, the CDR3 reads TGTGCCAGCAGCCGAGGACAGGGGGCCTACAATGAGCAGTTCTTC. Translation: CASSRGQGAYNEQFF.

The chain couples TRBV6-5 to TRBJ1-3; 8 nucleotides align to TRBD1. V was pared by 0 bases and J by 9 bases, with 4 bases of the junction left unmatched. Germline-derived CDR1 and CDR2 are MNHEY and SVGAGI. CDR3 length equals 14 residues. The DNA for the CDR3 is TGTGCCAGCAGTTACTCGACAGGGGAGGGCACCATATATTTT. Translated: CASSYSTGEGTIYF.

The genes are TRBV5-4 and TRBJ2-1, with 10 bases matching TRBD2. Germline V gives CDR1 SGHNT, CDR2 YYREEE (reference sequence). The CDR3 length is 16 residues. V gave up 2 bases and J gave up 9 bases; unmatched junction bases: 11. CDR3 in DNA: TGTGCCAGCAGCTTAGAGGCACTAGCGGGACCTACTGAGCAGTTCTTC. Translated: CASSLEALAGPTEQFF. The full variable domain, its missing parts supplied by reference TRBV5-4 and TRBJ2-1, is ETGVTQSPTHLIKTRGQQVTLRCSSQSGHNTVSWYQQALGQGPQFIFQYYREEENGRGNFPPRFSGLQFPNYSSELNVNALELDDSALYLCASSLEALAGPTEQFFGPGTRLTVL.

V is TRBV11-3 and J is TRBJ2-7; 11 positions agree with TRBD1. From germline, CDR1 is SGHNT and CDR2 YENEEA. The CDR3 is 16 amino acids. V shed 5 bases, J shed 3 bases, and the junction held 9 bases outside the gene matches. Here the CDR3 reads CASSEGTGGSVYEQYF. In nucleotides, the CDR3 is TGTGCCAGCAGCGAGGGGACAGGGGGTTCAGTCTACGAGCAGTACTTC.

In its sample, this clone was seen once. The chain recombines TRBV6-5 with TRBJ2-7, with D uncertain. CDR3 length: 11 residues. The germline V and J ends were trimmed by 7 bases and 3 bases, with 7 bases remaining between them. The V gene's germline CDR1 is MNHEY and CDR2 SVGAGI. DNA of the CDR3: TGTGCCAGCACCTTAAACTACGAGCAGTACTTC. As protein: CASTLNYEQYF.

This rearrangement joins TRBV6-5 to TRBJ2-5; D is unclear. The end of the DNA fits TRBJ2-7 better, so the J call may be wrong. CDR1 and CDR2 from the germline V gene are MNHEY and SVGAGI. This CDR3 is 13 amino acids long. The CDR3 spells CASSYFKMGEQYF. CDR3 bases: TGTGCCAGCAGTTACTTCAAAATGGGCGAGCAGTACTTC.

This clone appeared once. The rearrangement joins TRBV9 to TRBJ1-3; D is undetermined. CDR1 is SGDLS, CDR2 YYNGEE, per germline. Deletions cut 4 bases from V and 4 bases from J, with 18 bases between. The CDR3 runs 16 residues. This chain's CDR3 is CASSSRLGVGGNTIYF. Written as DNA, the CDR3 is TGTGCCAGCAGCTCCAGGCTGGGAGTAGGGGGAAACACCATATATTTT.

The rearrangement links TRBV5-1 to TRBJ1-2, with 9 bases matching TRBD1. Germline V lookup: CDR1 SGHRS, CDR2 YFSETQ. V lost 4 bases to trimming and J lost 5 bases; unmatched junction nucleotides: 3. This CDR3 is 13 amino acids long. CDR3 amino acids: CASSPGTGYGYTF. The CDR3 DNA sequence: TGCGCCAGCAGCCCCGGGACAGGGTATGGCTACACCTTC.